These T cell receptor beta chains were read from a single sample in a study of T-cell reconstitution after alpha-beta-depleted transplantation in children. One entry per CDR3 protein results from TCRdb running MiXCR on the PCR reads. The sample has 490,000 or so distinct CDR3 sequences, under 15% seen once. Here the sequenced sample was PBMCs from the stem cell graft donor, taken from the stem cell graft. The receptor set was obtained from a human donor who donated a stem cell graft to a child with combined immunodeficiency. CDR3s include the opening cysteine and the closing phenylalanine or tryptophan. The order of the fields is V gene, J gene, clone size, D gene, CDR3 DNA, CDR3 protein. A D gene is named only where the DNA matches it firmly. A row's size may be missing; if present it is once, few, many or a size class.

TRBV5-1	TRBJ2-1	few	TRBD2	TGCGCCAGCAGCTTGGTGTTGGGGGGGGACTATACCAATGAGCAGTTCTTC	CASSLVLGGDYTNEQFF
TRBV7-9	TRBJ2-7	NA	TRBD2	TGTGCCAGCAGCTTCCCGGGGAGGGCAGGCTACGAGCAGTACTTC	CASSFPGRAGYEQYF
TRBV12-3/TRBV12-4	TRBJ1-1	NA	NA	TGTGCCAGCAGTTTAGCCTCAGGGAGCACTGAAGCTTTCTTT	CASSLASGSTEAFF
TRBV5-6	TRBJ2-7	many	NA	TGTGCCAGCAGCTCCGGACAGTCCCACTACGAGCAGTACTTC	CASSSGQSHYEQYF
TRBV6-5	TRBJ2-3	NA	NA	TGTGCCAGCAGTTACTCGTTCGGGTCCGGGGATACGCAGTATTTT	CASSYSFGSGDTQYF
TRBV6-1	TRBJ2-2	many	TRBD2	TGTGCCAGCAGCGGGCTAGCGGGATCCGGGGAGCTGTTTTTT	CASSGLAGSGELFF
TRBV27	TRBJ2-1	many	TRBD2	TGTGCCAGCAGTCCCTCCGCTAGCGGATACAATGAGCAGTTCTTC	CASSPSASGYNEQFF
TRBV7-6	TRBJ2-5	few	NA	TGTGCCAGCAGCTTAGGTCTTGGGGCCCCAGAGACCCAGTACTTC	CASSLGLGAPETQYF
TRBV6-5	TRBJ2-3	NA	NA	TGTGCCAGCAGTTACTCAGATAGGGGAGATACGCAGTATTTT	CASSYSDRGDTQYF
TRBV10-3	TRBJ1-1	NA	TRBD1	TGTGCCATCAGGCCCGGACAGGGCCTACTGAACACTGAAGCTTTCTTT	CAIRPGQGLLNTEAFF
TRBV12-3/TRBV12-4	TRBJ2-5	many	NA	TGTGCCAGCAGTCGAGGGGACTTTCAAGAGACCCAGTACTTC	CASSRGDFQETQYF
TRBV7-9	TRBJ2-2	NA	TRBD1	TGTGCCAGCAGCACCGGACAGGGCGGCACCGGGGAGCTGTTTTTT	CASSTGQGGTGELFF
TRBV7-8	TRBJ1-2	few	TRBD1	TGTGCCAGCAGCTCCACGCAGGGGGATGGAGGCTACACCTTC	CASSSTQGDGGYTF
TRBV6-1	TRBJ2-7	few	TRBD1	TGTGCCAGCAGTGTACAGGGACAGGGAAGCTACGAGCAGTACTTC	CASSVQGQGSYEQYF
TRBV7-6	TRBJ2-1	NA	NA	TGTGCCAGCAGCCAAGGGGGAGGGGCAGCGGCTAGGTCCTTCACTGAGCAGTTCTTC	CASSQGGGAAARSFTEQFF
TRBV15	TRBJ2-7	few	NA	TGTGCCACCAGCAGAGATCGGAGCCCCACCCGCGAGCAGTACTTC	CATSRDRSPTREQYF